Listed below are T cell receptor beta chains from one sample, sequenced in a study of blood T cell repertoires in COVID-19. Profiled with immunoSEQ multiplex PCR; TCRdb holds only in-frame clones, not every one. This table holds around 20,000 clones, 70% to 90% found once. Sequencing used peripheral blood. The receptor source for this set is a human donor with active COVID-19. The donor label of this sample is uncertain. CDR3s include the opening cysteine and the closing phenylalanine or tryptophan. Each record gives: D gene, J gene, V gene, clone size, CDR3 protein, CDR3 DNA. D genes are given only for firm matches. Clone size, where shown, is once, few, many, or a class for clones that have expanded.

TRBD2 | TRBJ2-7 | TRBV19 | . | CASIKGGSGISYEQYF | TGTGCCAGTATTAAGGGGGGTAGCGGGATATCGTACGAGCAGTACTTC
. | TRBJ1-1 | TRBV29-1 | once | CSVGHPNTEAFF | TGCAGCGTGGGACACCCGAACACTGAAGCTTTCTTT
. | TRBJ1-1 | TRBV7-2 | . | CASSLAPLGVGTEAFF | TGTGCCAGCAGCTTAGCGCCGCTAGGGGTAGGGACTGAAGCTTTCTTT
TRBD1 | TRBJ1-2 | TRBV6-6 | . | CASSSRDRPNHYGYTF | TGTGCCAGCAGTTCCCGGGACAGGCCGAACCACTATGGCTACACCTTC
. | TRBJ2-7 | TRBV11-3 | . | CASSPSQGFGIPNTYEQYF | TGTGCCAGCAGCCCCTCCCAGGGGTTCGGAATCCCGAACACCTACGAGCAGTACTTC
. | TRBJ2-5 | TRBV27 | . | CASSQKQGVQETQYF | TGTGCCAGCAGCCAAAAACAGGGTGTGCAAGAGACCCAGTACTTC
. | TRBJ2-2 | TRBV2 | . | CASATGTTNTGELFF | TGTGCCAGCGCGACCGGGACAACGAACACCGGGGAGCTGTTTTTT
. | TRBJ1-5 | TRBV19 | . | CATRRESLGPQHF | TGTGCCACCAGGAGGGAGAGCCTGGGGCCCCAGCATTTT
TRBD2 | TRBJ2-3 | TRBV7-2 | . | CASSFVTGRATDTQYF | TGTGCCAGCAGCTTTGTAACTGGGAGGGCCACAGATACGCAGTATTTT
. | TRBJ2-7 | TRBV7-2 | once | CASSLGGTSTYEQYF | TGTGCCAGCAGCTTAGGTGGGACTTCCACCTACGAGCAGTACTTC
. | TRBJ2-7 | TRBV5-1 | . | CATPCWALYEQYF | TGCGCCACCCCATGCTGGGCCCTGTACGAGCAGTACTTC
TRBD2 | TRBJ2-7 | TRBV5-4 | . | CASSLGASGGSNEQYF | TGTGCCAGCAGCTTGGGTGCTAGCGGGGGGTCCAACGAGCAGTACTTC
TRBD1 | TRBJ1-5 | TRBV12-5 | few | CASGLVLGGQSSNQPQHF | TGTGCTAGTGGTTTGGTTCTCGGGGGACAGTCTAGCAATCAGCCCCAGCATTTT
TRBD1 | TRBJ1-2 | TRBV6-5 | . | CASTVQGALYGYTF | TGTGCCAGCACCGTGCAGGGGGCCCTCTATGGCTACACCTTC
. | TRBJ1-1 | TRBV15 | . | CATSRDLFRENTEAFF | TGTGCCACCAGCAGAGATTTATTTCGGGAGAACACTGAAGCTTTCTTT
TRBD1 | TRBJ2-7 | TRBV10-3 | . | CAISAAGTDNEQYF | TGTGCCATCAGTGCCGCCGGGACAGATAACGAGCAGTACTTC
. | TRBJ2-7 | TRBV12-3/TRBV12-4 | . | CASSFTGGRQYF | TGTGCCAGCAGTTTCACCGGGGGTCGGCAGTACTTC
TRBD2 | TRBJ2-7 | TRBV19 | once | CASSMGRGTGLARSYEQYF | TGTGCCAGTAGTATGGGACGGGGCACCGGACTAGCCCGATCCTACGAGCAGTACTTC
. | TRBJ2-7 | TRBV7-2 | . | CASSLALRVSGTYEQYF | TGTGCCAGCAGCTTAGCGCTTAGGGTGAGCGGAACCTACGAGCAGTACTTC
TRBD2 | TRBJ2-3 | TRBV28 | . | CASSTSGRFTDTQYF | TGTGCCAGCAGTACTAGCGGGAGATTCACAGATACGCAGTATTTT
. | TRBJ1-5 | TRBV27 | . | CASREFGQPQHF | TGTGCCAGCAGGGAGTTTGGTCAGCCCCAGCATTTT
. | TRBJ1-2 | TRBV3-1/TRBV3-2 | once | CASSHVTDRTNYGYTF | TGTGCCAGCAGCCACGTCACTGACAGGACTAACTATGGCTACACCTTC
. | TRBJ2-2 | TRBV9 | . | CASSVGGSGELFF | TGTGCCAGCAGCGTAGGGGGCTCCGGGGAGCTGTTTTTT
. | TRBJ2-1 | TRBV4-3 | . | CASSTRGSGNNEQFF | TGCGCCAGCAGCACCCGGGGTAGCGGAAACAATGAGCAGTTCTTC
. | TRBJ1-1 | TRBV11-3 | . | CASSLDTQSFEAFF | TGTGCCAGCAGCTTAGATACACAGAGCTTTGAAGCTTTCTTT